This T cell receptor (beta chain) originates from a study of radiotherapy plus CTLA-4 blockade in lung cancer. Unmatched junction bases numbered 6, after V lost 2 bases and J lost 6 bases. This CDR3 comprises 16 residues. Germline values: CDR1 MNHEY, CDR2 SMNVEV (reference sequence). Using immunoSEQ multiplex PCR, the repertoire was profiled, and TCRdb retains in-frame clones only, with some absent. This sample carries more than 90,000 clones, roughly 74% of them seen once, and the ten largest clones take approximately 4.7%. The sequencing used peripheral blood, collected from a patient treated with radiotherapy plus ipilimumab. The clonotype originates from a human donor with non-small cell lung cancer who had a partial response to radiotherapy plus ipilimumab. The chain is built from TRBV27 and TRBJ2-2; 10 bases are shared with TRBD2. The CDR3 sequence: CASSLEASGRAGELFF. CDR3 in DNA: TGTGCCAGCAGTTTAGAAGCTAGCGGGAGAGCCGGGGAGCTGTTTTTT.